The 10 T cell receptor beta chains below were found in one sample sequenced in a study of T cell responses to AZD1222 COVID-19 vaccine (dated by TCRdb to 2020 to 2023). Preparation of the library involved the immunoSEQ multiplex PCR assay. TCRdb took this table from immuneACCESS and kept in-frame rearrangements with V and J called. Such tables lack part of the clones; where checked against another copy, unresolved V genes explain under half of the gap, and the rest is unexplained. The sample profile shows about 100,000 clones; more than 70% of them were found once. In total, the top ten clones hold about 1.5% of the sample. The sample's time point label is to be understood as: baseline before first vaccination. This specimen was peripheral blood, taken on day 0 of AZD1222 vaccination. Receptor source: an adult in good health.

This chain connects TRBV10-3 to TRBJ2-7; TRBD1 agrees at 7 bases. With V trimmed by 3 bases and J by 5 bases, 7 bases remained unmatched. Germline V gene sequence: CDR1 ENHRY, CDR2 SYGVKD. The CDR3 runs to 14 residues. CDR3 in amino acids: CAISEVTGFDEQYF. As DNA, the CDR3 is TGTGCCATCAGTGAAGTGACAGGGTTCGACGAGCAGTACTTC.

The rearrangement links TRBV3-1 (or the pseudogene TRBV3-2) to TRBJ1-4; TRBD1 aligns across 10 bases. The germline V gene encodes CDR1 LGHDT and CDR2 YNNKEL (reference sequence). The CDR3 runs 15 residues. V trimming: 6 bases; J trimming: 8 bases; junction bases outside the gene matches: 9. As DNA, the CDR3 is TGTGCCAGCAGGGGGGACAGGGGTCGAGGGGAAAAACTGTTTTTT. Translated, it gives CASRGDRGRGEKLFF.

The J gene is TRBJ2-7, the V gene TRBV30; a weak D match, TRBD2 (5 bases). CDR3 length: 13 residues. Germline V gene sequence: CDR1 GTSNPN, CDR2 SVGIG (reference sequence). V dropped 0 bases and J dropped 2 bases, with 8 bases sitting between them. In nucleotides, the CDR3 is TGTGCCTGGAGTGTCGGGGAGACCTACGAGCAGTACTTC. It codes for CAWSVGETYEQYF.

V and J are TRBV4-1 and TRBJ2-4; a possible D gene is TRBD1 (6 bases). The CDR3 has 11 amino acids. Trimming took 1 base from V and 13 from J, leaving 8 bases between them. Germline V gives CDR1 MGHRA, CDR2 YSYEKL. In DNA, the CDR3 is TGCGCCAGCAGCCAAGGGACAGACCAGTACTTC. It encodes CASSQGTDQYF.

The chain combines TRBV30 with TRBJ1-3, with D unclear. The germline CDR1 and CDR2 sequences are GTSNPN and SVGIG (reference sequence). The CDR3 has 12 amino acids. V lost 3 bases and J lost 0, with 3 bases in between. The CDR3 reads CAWSPSGNTIYF. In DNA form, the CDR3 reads TGTGCCTGGAGCCCCTCTGGAAACACCATATATTTT.

The CDR3 nucleotides read TGTGCCTGGAGGGTAAACAGTTACGGGGAGCTGTTTTTT. Protein product: CAWRVNSYGELFF. The V call is TRBV30, the J call TRBJ2-2; no clear D gene. Germline CDR1 is GTSNPN and CDR2 is SVGIG (reference sequence). The CDR3 spans 13 residues. The ends were cut back, 3 bases at V and 7 bases at J, with 12 bases in the middle.

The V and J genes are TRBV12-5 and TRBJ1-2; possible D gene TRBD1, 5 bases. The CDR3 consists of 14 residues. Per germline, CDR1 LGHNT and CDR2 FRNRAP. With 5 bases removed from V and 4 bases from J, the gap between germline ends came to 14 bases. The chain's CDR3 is CASGLGESGYGYTF. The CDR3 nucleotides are TGTGCTAGTGGTCTGGGGGAGTCCGGCTATGGCTACACCTTC.

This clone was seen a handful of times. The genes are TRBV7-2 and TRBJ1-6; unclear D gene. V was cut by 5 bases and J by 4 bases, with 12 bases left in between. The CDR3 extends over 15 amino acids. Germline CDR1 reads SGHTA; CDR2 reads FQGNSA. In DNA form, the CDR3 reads TGTGCCAGCAGCCACCGGGCACGATATAATTCACCCCTCCACTTT. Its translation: CASSHRARYNSPLHF.

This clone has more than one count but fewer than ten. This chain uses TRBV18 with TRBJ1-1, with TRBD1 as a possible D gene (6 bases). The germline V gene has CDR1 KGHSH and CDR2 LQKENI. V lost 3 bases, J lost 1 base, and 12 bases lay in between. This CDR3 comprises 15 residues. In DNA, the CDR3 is TGTGCCAGCTCACCTCTGACGACAGGGAACACTGAAGCTTTCTTT. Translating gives CASSPLTTGNTEAFF.

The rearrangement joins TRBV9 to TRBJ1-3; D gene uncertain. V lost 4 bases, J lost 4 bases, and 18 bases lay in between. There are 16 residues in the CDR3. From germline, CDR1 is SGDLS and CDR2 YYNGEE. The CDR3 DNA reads TGTGCCAGCAGCCCCACCATTAGACATTCCGGAAACACCATATATTTT. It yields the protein CASSPTIRHSGNTIYF.